Shown below are 14 T cell receptor beta chains from a single sample sequenced in a study of cytomegalovirus exposure and HLA in healthy donors. PCR was performed using 60 Vbeta and 13 Jbeta primers. Method: immunoSEQ multiplex PCR; TCRdb's copy keeps in-frame clones and lacks some. This table has 200,000 to 250,000 clones, approximately 78% appearing once. Sequencing was carried out using PBMCs. These receptors were collected from a male donor in good health and CMV-seronegative.

V usage is TRBV27 and J usage is TRBJ2-7; 11 bases map to TRBD2. Germline-derived CDR1 and CDR2 are MNHEY and SMNVEV (reference sequence). After removal of 0 bases from V and 1 base from J, the junction contained 5 bases not matched to a gene. This CDR3 has 17 residues. DNA of the CDR3: TGTGCCAGCAGTTTATCAGCTAGCGGGAGGATATCCTACGAGCAGTACTTC. Protein: CASSLSASGRISYEQYF.

About this clone itself: The germline gene is not matched at one end of the junction; a read error may be the cause. This sequence joins TRBV19 and TRBJ2-3, with D maybe TRBD2 (6 bases). The CDR3 covers 14 residues. CDR1 and CDR2 from the germline V gene are LNHDA and SQIVND (reference sequence). The CDR3 DNA follows: TGTGCCAGTAGTCTAGAAGATGGGGCGGGAACGCAGTATTTT. Its translation is CASSLEDGAGTQYF.

The rearrangement joins TRBV5-8 to TRBJ1-4; TRBD1 aligns across 7 bases. Per germline, CDR1 SGHTS and CDR2 YDEGEE. The CDR3 extends over 15 amino acids. Unmatched junction bases numbered 7, after V lost 0 bases and J lost 8 bases. The CDR3 bases are TGTGCCAGCAGCTTGGCTCGGGCAGGGGGGGAAAAACTGTTTTTT. Protein: CASSLARAGGEKLFF.

This clone was seen a handful of times. The chain uses TRBV6-1 and TRBJ2-7; 7 bases are a match to TRBD2. CDR3 length: 11 residues. CDR1 is MNHNS, CDR2 SASEGT, per germline. The J segment lost 5 bases and the V segment lost 8 bases, leaving 3 bases of the junction unmatched. CDR3 in amino acids: CASRDYHEQYF. The DNA for the CDR3 is TGTGCCAGCCGGGACTACCACGAGCAGTACTTC.

This clone was picked up one time. At one of its ends the junction is not consistent with the germline gene, which may arise from a read error. The chain's CDR3 is CASSLGTGSIGF. In nucleotides, the CDR3 is TGTGCCAGCAGCTTGGGGACAGGGAGTATCGGCTTT. The chain is built from TRBV5-6 and TRBJ2-3; 8 bases map to TRBD1. Looked up from germline, CDR1 is SGHDT and CDR2 is YYEEEE. The CDR3 loop spans 12 amino acids.

The genes are TRBV18 and TRBJ1-1; D is possibly TRBD1 (6 bases). Between the trimmed V and J ends, which lost 2 bases and 1 base, there was a span of 14 bases. The length of the CDR3 is 16 residues. In germline, CDR1 is KGHSH, CDR2 LQKENI. CDR3 bases: TGTGCCAGCTCACCAACAGGGCTGAGGGGGAACACTGAAGCTTTCTTT. Translation: CASSPTGLRGNTEAFF.

The V call is TRBV7-2, the J call TRBJ2-7, with 7 bases lining up with TRBD2. There are 14 residues in the CDR3. Unmatched junction bases numbered 6, after V lost 3 bases and J lost 4 bases. From germline, CDR1 is SGHTA and CDR2 FQGNSA. The CDR3 DNA is TGTGCCAGCAGCTTTGGAGGCGGGAGATACGAGCAGTACTTC. It yields the protein CASSFGGGRYEQYF.

This chain uses TRBV6-1 with TRBJ1-5; possibly TRBD1 for D (5 bases). CDR3 size: 18 residues. The germline CDR1 and CDR2 sequences are MNHNS and SASEGT. Deletions cut 4 bases from V and 1 base from J, with 20 bases between. The CDR3 spells CASSGSPSRAGSNQPQHF. The CDR3 bases are TGTGCCAGCAGTGGGTCCCCGTCACGAGCAGGGAGCAATCAGCCCCAGCATTTT.

V and J are TRBV7-9 and TRBJ2-7; 9 bases are a match to TRBD1. Losses at the gene ends were 5 bases for V and 5 bases for J; bases not matched to a gene: 7. CDR1 and CDR2 from the germline V gene are SEHNR and FQNEAQ (reference sequence). This CDR3 comprises 14 residues. The CDR3 sequence: CASSVDRGYDEQYF. CDR3 DNA: TGTGCCAGCAGCGTCGACAGGGGGTATGACGAGCAGTACTTC.

The chain links TRBV19 to TRBJ2-2; 7 bases line up with TRBD2. CDR1 and CDR2 (germline): LNHDA, SQIVND (reference sequence). Trimming took 5 bases from V and 4 from J; bases not matched to a gene: 16. The length of the CDR3 is 18 residues. DNA of the CDR3: TGTGCCAGTAGTCTTACCCATTCCTCGGGACTATCCACCGGGGAGCTGTTTTTT. Protein: CASSLTHSSGLSTGELFF.

The chain joins TRBV4-1 to TRBJ2-1; 10 bases match TRBD2. The ends lost 2 bases at V and 4 bases at J; junction bases unmatched: 8. The CDR3 loop spans 17 amino acids. Looked up from germline, CDR1 is MGHRA and CDR2 is YSYEKL. CDR3 protein: CASSQSATSGLYNEQFF. In DNA form, the CDR3 reads TGCGCCAGCAGCCAATCAGCGACTAGCGGGCTATACAATGAGCAGTTCTTC.

The chain joins TRBV11-2 to TRBJ2-7, with 10 positions matching TRBD1. The J segment lost 2 bases and the V segment lost 7 bases, leaving 5 bases of the junction unmatched. Germline values: CDR1 SGHAT, CDR2 FQNNGV. The CDR3 has 14 amino acids. The CDR3 nucleotides read TGTGCCAGCACCCAGGGGACAGGGGCCTACGAGCAGTACTTC. This encodes CASTQGTGAYEQYF.

This sequence joins TRBV27 and TRBJ1-5; no reliable D call. The CDR3 extends over 15 amino acids. Trimming took off 5 bases at V and 1 base at J, with 12 bases between the two ends. From germline, CDR1 is MNHEY and CDR2 SMNVEV (reference sequence). This chain's CDR3 is CASSLNGMSNQPQHF. CDR3 DNA sequence: TGTGCCAGCAGTCTTAACGGGATGAGCAATCAGCCCCAGCATTTT.

The chain is built from TRBV7-2 and TRBJ2-7; 10 bases match TRBD2. CDR3 length: 16 amino acids. V shed 5 bases and J 2 bases; nucleotides not matched to a gene: 9. Germline V gene data show CDR1 as SGHTA and CDR2 as FQGNSA. This chain's CDR3 is CASSPQLAGPPYEQYF. CDR3 bases: TGTGCCAGCAGCCCCCAACTAGCGGGACCGCCCTACGAGCAGTACTTC.